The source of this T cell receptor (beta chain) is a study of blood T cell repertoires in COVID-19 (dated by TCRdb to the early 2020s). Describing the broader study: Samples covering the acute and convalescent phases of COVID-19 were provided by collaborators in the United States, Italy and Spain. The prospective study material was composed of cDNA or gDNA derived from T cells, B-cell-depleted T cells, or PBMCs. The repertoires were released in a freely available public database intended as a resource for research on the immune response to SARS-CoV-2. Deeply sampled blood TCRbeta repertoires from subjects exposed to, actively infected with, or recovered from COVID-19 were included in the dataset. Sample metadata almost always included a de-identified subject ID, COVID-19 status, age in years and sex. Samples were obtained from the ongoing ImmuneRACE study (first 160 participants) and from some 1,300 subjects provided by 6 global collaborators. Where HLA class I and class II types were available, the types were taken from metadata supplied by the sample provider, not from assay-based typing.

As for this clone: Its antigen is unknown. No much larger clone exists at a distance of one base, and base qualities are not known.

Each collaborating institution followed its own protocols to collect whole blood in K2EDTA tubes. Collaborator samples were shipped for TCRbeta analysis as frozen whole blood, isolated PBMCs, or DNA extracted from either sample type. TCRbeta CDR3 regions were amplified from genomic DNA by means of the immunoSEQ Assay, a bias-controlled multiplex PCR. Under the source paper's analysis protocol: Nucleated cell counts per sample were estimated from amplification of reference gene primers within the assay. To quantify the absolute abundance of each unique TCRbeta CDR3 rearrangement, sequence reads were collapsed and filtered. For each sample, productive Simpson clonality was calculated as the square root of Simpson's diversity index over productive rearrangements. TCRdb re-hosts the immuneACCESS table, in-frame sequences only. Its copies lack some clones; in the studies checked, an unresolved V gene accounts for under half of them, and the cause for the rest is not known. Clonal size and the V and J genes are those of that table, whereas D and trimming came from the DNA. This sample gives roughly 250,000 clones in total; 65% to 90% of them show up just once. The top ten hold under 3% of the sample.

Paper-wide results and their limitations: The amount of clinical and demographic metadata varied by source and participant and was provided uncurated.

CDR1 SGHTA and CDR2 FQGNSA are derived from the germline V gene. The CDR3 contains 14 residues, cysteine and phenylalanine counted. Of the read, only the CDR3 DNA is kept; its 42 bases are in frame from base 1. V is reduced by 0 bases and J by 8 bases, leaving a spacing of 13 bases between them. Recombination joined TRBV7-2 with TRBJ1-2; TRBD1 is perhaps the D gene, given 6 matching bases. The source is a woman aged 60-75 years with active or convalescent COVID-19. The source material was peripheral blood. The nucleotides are TGTGCCAGCAGCTTAGCGCCAGGGCAGGGGGGCTACACCTTC. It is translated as CASSLAPGQGGYTF.